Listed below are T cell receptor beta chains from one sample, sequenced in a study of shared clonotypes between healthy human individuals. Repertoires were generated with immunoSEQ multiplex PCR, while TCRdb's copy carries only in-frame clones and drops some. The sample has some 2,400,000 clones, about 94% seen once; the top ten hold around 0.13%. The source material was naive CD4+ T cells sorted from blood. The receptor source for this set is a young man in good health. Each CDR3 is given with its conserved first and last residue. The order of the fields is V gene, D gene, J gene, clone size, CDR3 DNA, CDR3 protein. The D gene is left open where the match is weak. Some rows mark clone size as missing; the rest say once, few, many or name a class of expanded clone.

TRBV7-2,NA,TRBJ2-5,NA,TGTGCCAGCAGCTTAGAGCCCGGGCGGACTCAAGAGACCCAGTACTTC,CASSLEPGRTQETQYF
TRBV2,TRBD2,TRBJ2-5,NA,TGTGCCAGCAGTGCTCGGACTAGCGGGGTGCGGGAGACCCAGTACTTC,CASSARTSGVRETQYF
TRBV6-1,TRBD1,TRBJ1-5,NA,TGTGCCAGTGTTCAGGGGGTCGGTCAGCCCCAGCATTTT,CASVQGVGQPQHF
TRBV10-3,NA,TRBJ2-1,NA,TGTGCCATCAGTCCCGCCTACAATGAGCAGTTCTTC,CAISPAYNEQFF
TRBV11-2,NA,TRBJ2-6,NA,TGTGCCAGCAGCTTAGTTGAGTTAGCCGGGGCCAACGTCCTGACTTTC,CASSLVELAGANVLTF
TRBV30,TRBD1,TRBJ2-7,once,TGTGCCTGGAACACAGGGGGCATTCCTTACGAGCAGTACTTC,CAWNTGGIPYEQYF
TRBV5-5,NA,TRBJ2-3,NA,TGTGCCAGCAGCTTGGTCCTAGCGTACACAGATACGCAGTATTTT,CASSLVLAYTDTQYF
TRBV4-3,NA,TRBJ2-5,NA,TGCGCCAGCAGCCAGGATTCGGACGGAAGGGGGTTTCAGACCCAGTACTTC,CASSQDSDGRGFQTQYF
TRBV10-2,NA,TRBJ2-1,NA,TGCGCCAGCAGTGGGATGGTGGCGGGCACAGGATACAATGAGCAGTTCTTC,CASSGMVAGTGYNEQFF
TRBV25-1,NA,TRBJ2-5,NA,TGTGCCAGCAGTCGGGACCTAGAGACCCAGTACTTC,CASSRDLETQYF
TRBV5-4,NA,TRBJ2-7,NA,TGTGCCAGCAGTGTGGGGGGTCCCTACGAGCAGTACTTC,CASSVGGPYEQYF
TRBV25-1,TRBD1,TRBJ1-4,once,TGTGCCAGCAGTGCGGGACAGGGGAGGCCTAATGAAAAACTGTTTTTT,CASSAGQGRPNEKLFF
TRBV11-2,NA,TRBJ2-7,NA,TGTGCCAGCAGCTTGGCTAGTTACGAGCAGTACTTC,CASSLASYEQYF
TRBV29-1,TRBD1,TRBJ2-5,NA,TGCAGCGCGGGACAGATCACGAAGACCCAGTACTTC,CSAGQITKTQYF
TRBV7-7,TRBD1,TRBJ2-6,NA,TGTGCTAGCAGCCCAGGGGGCGCTGGGGCCAACGTCCTGACTTTC,CASSPGGAGANVLTF
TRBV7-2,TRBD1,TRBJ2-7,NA,TGTGCCAGCAGCCTCACCCGTCATCCGGGACAGGGGGTTCGCGAGCAGTACTTC,CASSLTRHPGQGVREQYF
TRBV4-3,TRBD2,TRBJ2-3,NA,TGCGCCAGCAGCCAAGATCATCTAGCGGGAGGAATAAATACGCAGTATTTT,CASSQDHLAGGINTQYF
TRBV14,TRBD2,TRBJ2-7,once,TGTGCCACCCGGAATAGCGGGAGCTACGAGCAGTACTTC,CATRNSGSYEQYF
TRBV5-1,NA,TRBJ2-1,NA,TGCGCCAGCAGCTTCACCGGACAGAACAATGAGCAGTTCTTC,CASSFTGQNNEQFF
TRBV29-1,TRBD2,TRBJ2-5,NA,TGCAGCGTTCGCGGGGGGCGAGAGACCCAGTACTTC,CSVRGGRETQYF
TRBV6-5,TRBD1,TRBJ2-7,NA,TGTGCCAGCAGTAGCAGGGGGCCCTACGAGCAGTACTTC,CASSSRGPYEQYF
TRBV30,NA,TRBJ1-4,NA,TGTGCCTGGAGGGAGGCCCTTGCGGGAGGAAAACTGTTTTTT,CAWREALAGGKLFF
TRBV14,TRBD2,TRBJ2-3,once,TGTGCCAGCAGCAGGGGACTAGCGGAGTTGGGTACGCAGTATTTT,CASSRGLAELGTQYF
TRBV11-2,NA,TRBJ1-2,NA,TGTGCCAGCAGCCTTATCGTCGACAGAAACTATGGCTACACCTTC,CASSLIVDRNYGYTF
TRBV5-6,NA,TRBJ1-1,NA,TGTGCCAGCAGCTTGAGGACTGTCGCATCTTTGAACACTGAAGCTTTCTTT,CASSLRTVASLNTEAFF
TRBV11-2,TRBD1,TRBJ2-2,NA,TGTGCCAGCAGCCTACGGACAGGAGTAAGCGTTTCGGGGGAGCTGTTTTTT,CASSLRTGVSVSGELFF
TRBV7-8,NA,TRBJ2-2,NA,TGTGCCAGCAGTGATGCGGCCGCCTCGAACACCGGGGAGCTGTTTTTT,CASSDAAASNTGELFF
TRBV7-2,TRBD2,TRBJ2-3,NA,TGTGCCAGCAGCTTACGCCCACCTAGCGGGCGCACAGATACGCAGTATTTT,CASSLRPPSGRTDTQYF
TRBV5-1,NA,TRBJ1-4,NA,TGCGCCAGCAGCCTTGAGGGCAGGGAAAATGAAAAACTGTTTTTT,CASSLEGRENEKLFF
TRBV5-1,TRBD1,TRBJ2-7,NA,TGCGCCAGCAGCCTAGTAGCCGGGACAGGGATTCTAAAAGAGCAGTACTTC,CASSLVAGTGILKEQYF
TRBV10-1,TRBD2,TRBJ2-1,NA,TGCGCCAGCAGTTATACAGGGACTAGCGGTGATGAGCAGTTCTTC,CASSYTGTSGDEQFF
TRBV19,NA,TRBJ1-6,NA,TGTGCCAGTAGTAACCTACAGGGCTCCTCCTATAATTCACCCCTCCACTTT,CASSNLQGSSYNSPLHF
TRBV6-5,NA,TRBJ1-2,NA,TGTGCCAGCAGGACAGATGATCGTGGCTACACCTTC,CASRTDDRGYTF
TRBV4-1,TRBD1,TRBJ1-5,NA,TGCGCCAGCAGCCAAGGAATGACAGGGGCGGGTCAGCCCCAGCATTTT,CASSQGMTGAGQPQHF
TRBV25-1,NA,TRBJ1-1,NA,TGTGCCAGCCCGACAAACGGGGACACTGAAGCTTTCTTT,CASPTNGDTEAFF
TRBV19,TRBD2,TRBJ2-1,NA,TGTGCCAGTAGTACCGGGACTAGCGGGAGGGTCCCCAATGAGCAGTTCTTC,CASSTGTSGRVPNEQFF
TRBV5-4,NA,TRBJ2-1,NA,TGTGCCAGCAGCTTGGAACTACTCTCCTACAATGAGCAGTTCTTC,CASSLELLSYNEQFF